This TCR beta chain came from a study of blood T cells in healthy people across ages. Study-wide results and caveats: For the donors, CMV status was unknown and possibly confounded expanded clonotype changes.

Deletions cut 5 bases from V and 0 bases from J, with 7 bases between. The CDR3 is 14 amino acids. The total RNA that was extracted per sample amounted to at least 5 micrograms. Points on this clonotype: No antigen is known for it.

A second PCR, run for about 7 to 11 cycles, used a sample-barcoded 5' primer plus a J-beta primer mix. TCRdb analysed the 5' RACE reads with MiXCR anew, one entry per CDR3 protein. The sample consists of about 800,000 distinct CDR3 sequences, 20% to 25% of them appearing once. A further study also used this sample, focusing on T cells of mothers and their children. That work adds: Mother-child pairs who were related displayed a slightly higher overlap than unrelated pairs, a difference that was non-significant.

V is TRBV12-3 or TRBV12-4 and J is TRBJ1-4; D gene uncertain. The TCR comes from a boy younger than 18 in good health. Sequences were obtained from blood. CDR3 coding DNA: TGTGCCAGCAGTACTCATGCAACTAATGAAAAACTGTTTTTT. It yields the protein CASSTHATNEKLFF.